This T cell receptor beta chain was sequenced for a study of cytomegalovirus exposure and HLA in healthy donors. General study results and limits: Further analysis was carried out later, and it showed several of the most significant clusters appearing linked to common viral pathogens.

Comments on this clone: Its target is unknown.

In the PCR, 60 Vbeta and 13 Jbeta primers were used. Assay: immunoSEQ multiplex PCR; the TCRdb copy retains only in-frame clones and omits some. The sample holds around 100,000 clones; about four fifths are singletons and the top ten take approximately 4.4%. CDR1 is SGHTA and CDR2 is FQGNSA in the germline V gene. Trimming cost V 3 bases and J 3 bases, with 11 bases left between them. This CDR3 region has 14 residues. Sequencing was performed on PBMCs. The source of this sequence is a young man in good health and CMV-seropositive. This chain uses TRBV7-2 with TRBJ2-5, with no clear D. The CDR3 DNA reads as TGTGCCAGCAGCTTCCGTCTAACAGAAGAGACCCAGTACTTC. Residues: CASSFRLTEETQYF.